The 29 T cell receptor beta chains below come from one sample, sequenced in a study of cytomegalovirus exposure and HLA in healthy donors. Primers: 60 Vbeta forward and 13 Jbeta reverse. Sequenced by immunoSEQ multiplex PCR; TCRdb stores in-frame clones only, minus some. Of approximately 100,000 clones listed, roughly three quarters were seen once; the top ten hold about 4%. Sequenced: PBMCs. The receptor source for this set is a man aged 45-65 years in good health and CMV-seropositive.

V gene TRBV28 combines with J gene TRBJ1-2; no definite D call. The V end was cut by 6 bases, the J end by 1 base, with 6 bases between. From germline, CDR1 is MDHEN and CDR2 SYDVKM. This CDR3 spans 12 amino acids. In nucleotides, the CDR3 is TGTGCCAGCAGCTACTTTAACTATGGCTACACCTTC. It is translated as CASSYFNYGYTF.

This rearrangement joins TRBV19 to TRBJ1-5; perhaps TRBD1 as D (5 bases). The ends were cut back, 5 bases at V and 1 base at J, with 12 bases in the middle. This CDR3 comprises 15 residues. Germline assignment: CDR1 LNHDA and CDR2 SQIVND (reference sequence). CDR3 DNA: TGTGCCAGTAGTGGAGGGACCGCCAGCAATCAGCCCCAGCATTTT. This gives the protein CASSGGTASNQPQHF.

For this clone: A junction boundary mismatches the germline segment, possibly from a read error. The rearrangement links TRBV7-9 to TRBJ2-7, with 8 bases aligning to TRBD2. Germline CDR1 is SEHNR and CDR2 is FQNEAQ (reference sequence). The CDR3 is 15 residues long. As DNA, the CDR3 is TGTTCCAGCAGCTTAGGGGGACTAGGTGACTACGAGCAGTACTTC. It is translated as CSSSLGGLGDYEQYF.

The chain links TRBV7-9 to TRBJ2-5, with D perhaps TRBD1 (5 bases). The V end was cut by 3 bases, the J end by 3 bases, with 8 bases between. Per germline, CDR1 SEHNR and CDR2 FQNEAQ (reference sequence). The CDR3 runs 13 residues. This CDR3 reads CASSLPGKETQYF. The CDR3 coding sequence is TGTGCCAGCAGCTTGCCAGGGAAAGAGACCCAGTACTTC.

The V call is TRBV4-1, the J call TRBJ2-7; 11 bases are shared with TRBD2. V trimming: 3 bases; J trimming: 2 bases; junction bases outside the gene matches: 6. The CDR3 runs to 16 residues. Germline values: CDR1 MGHRA, CDR2 YSYEKL. In DNA, the CDR3 is TGCGCCAGCAGCCAGATTAGCGGGAGGGCCGCCTACGAGCAGTACTTC. Translation: CASSQISGRAAYEQYF.

Written as DNA, the CDR3 is TGTGCCAGCAGCTTAGGTGTACTAGCGGGCATCTCCTACAATGAGCAGTTCTTC. Its translation: CASSLGVLAGISYNEQFF. The chain has TRBV7-8 and TRBJ2-1; 9 bases align to TRBD2. The germline gives CDR1 SGHVS, CDR2 FQNEAQ. V was clipped by 1 base and J by 0 bases; unmatched bases: 7. This CDR3 region has 18 residues. Combining the CDR3 with reference TRBV7-8 and TRBJ2-1 gives the whole variable domain GAGVSQSPRYKVAKRGQDVALRCDPISGHVSLFWYQQALGQGPEFLTYFQNEAQLDKSGLPSDRFFAERPEGSVSTLKIQRTQQEDSAVYLCASSLGVLAGISYNEQFFGPGTRLTVL.

The chain couples TRBV7-9 to TRBJ1-4; 7 bases are shared with TRBD1. The CDR3 runs 15 residues. Trimming at V came to 3 bases and at J to 4 bases, leaving 5 bases not matched to a gene. In germline, CDR1 is SEHNR, CDR2 FQNEAQ (reference sequence). CDR3 in DNA: TGTGCCAGCAGCTTTCTCCGGGACAGTAATGAAAAACTGTTTTTT. Protein product: CASSFLRDSNEKLFF.

The V gene is TRBV6-4, the J gene TRBJ2-5; 12 bases map to TRBD2. The CDR3 totals 15 residues. The junction had 0 bases not matched to a gene; V was cut back by 0 bases and J by 4 bases. The germline CDR1 and CDR2 sequences are MRHNA and SNTAGT. The CDR3 loop reads CASSDSLAGGETQYF. The CDR3 nucleotides read TGTGCCAGCAGTGACTCACTAGCGGGAGGAGAGACCCAGTACTTC.

This chain uses TRBV18 with TRBJ2-6; 9 bases are a match to TRBD2. Germline V gives CDR1 KGHSH, CDR2 LQKENI. V lost 1 base and J lost 0; bases outside the gene matches: 13. The CDR3 consists of 21 residues. The CDR3: CASSPLNLAGGIHSGANVLTF. The CDR3 bases are TGTGCCAGCTCACCACTCAATCTTGCGGGAGGGATACACTCTGGGGCCAACGTCCTGACTTTC.

The V gene is TRBV10-3, the J gene TRBJ2-3; D perhaps matches TRBD2 (6 bases). CDR3 length: 12 amino acids. Trimming left V 10 bases short and J 6 bases short, with 14 bases between. CDR1 and CDR2 from the germline V gene are ENHRY and SYGVKD. Here the CDR3 reads CASRLEGDTQYF. CDR3 DNA sequence: TGTGCCAGCCGACTAGAGGGGGATACGCAGTATTTT.

The chain employs TRBV19 and TRBJ1-1; possible D gene TRBD1, 5 bases. CDR1 is LNHDA, CDR2 SQIVND, per germline (reference sequence). V was trimmed by 7 bases and J by 0 bases, leaving 12 bases between them. There are 14 residues in the CDR3. CDR3 nucleotides: TGTGCCAGTACCGAAGGGGCCTTGAACACTGAAGCTTTCTTT. Translation: CASTEGALNTEAFF.

The V gene is TRBV10-3, the J gene TRBJ2-3; 8 nucleotides match TRBD2. Germline V CDR1 and CDR2: ENHRY, SYGVKD. The CDR3 extends over 17 amino acids. V shed 6 bases and J 0 bases; nucleotides not matched to a gene: 11. This chain's CDR3 is CAISGGSGSPSTDTQYF. DNA for the CDR3: TGTGCCATCAGCGGAGGGAGCGGGAGCCCCAGCACAGATACGCAGTATTTT.

V gene TRBV7-3 combines with J gene TRBJ2-1; D gene uncertain. The V gene's germline CDR1 is SGHTA and CDR2 FQGTGA. This CDR3 comprises 16 residues. V lost 4 bases and J 3 bases, leaving 16 bases between the germline ends. CDR3 loop: CASSSVSLPSYNEQFF. The CDR3 nucleotides read TGTGCCAGCAGCTCCGTTAGTCTTCCTAGCTACAATGAGCAGTTCTTC.

This clone was picked up a small number of times. This chain connects TRBV28 to TRBJ2-7; 8 bases are a match to TRBD2. This CDR3 region has 17 residues. Germline CDR1 reads MDHEN; CDR2 reads SYDVKM. Losses at the gene ends were 4 bases for V and 7 bases for J; bases not matched to a gene: 18. The CDR3 nucleotides read TGTGCCAGCAGTTCCCCGGGGGGAGGCGGGAGGAGTCATGAGCAGTACTTC. Its protein is CASSSPGGGGRSHEQYF.

This clone showed up just a few times. The rearrangement joins TRBV7-8 to TRBJ1-4, with D perhaps TRBD1 (6 bases). With 6 bases removed from V and 0 bases from J, the gap between germline ends came to 17 bases. Germline loops: CDR1 SGHVS, CDR2 FQNEAQ. The CDR3 covers 17 residues. Here the CDR3 DNA reads TGTGCCAGCAGTCGCAGGGGCCCAAGTGCAACTAATGAAAAACTGTTTTTT. Translating it yields CASSRRGPSATNEKLFF.

This clone was seen a handful of times. The gene calls are TRBV2 and TRBJ2-7, with D possibly matching TRBD2 (6 bases). This CDR3 is built from 14 residues. Trimming took 6 bases from V and 5 from J, leaving 17 bases between them. The germline V gene has CDR1 SNHLY and CDR2 FYNNEI. The CDR3 spells CASSLLMSGDEQYF. CDR3 nucleotides: TGTGCCAGCAGCCTCTTGATGTCGGGGGACGAGCAGTACTTC.

This clone was seen just once. The rearrangement links TRBV2 to TRBJ2-2, with 14 bases aligning to TRBD2. CDR1 is SNHLY and CDR2 is FYNNEI in the germline V gene. The CDR3 covers 19 residues. Trimming removed 2 bases from V and 1 base from J; junction bases left unmatched: 6. The CDR3 here is CASSERTSGRLENTGELFF. CDR3 DNA: TGTGCCAGCAGTGAAAGGACTAGCGGGAGGTTAGAGAACACCGGGGAGCTGTTTTTT.

J is TRBJ2-5 and V is TRBV9; 10 positions agree with TRBD2. The V and J ends lost 0 bases and 5 bases, in that order; junction bases with no gene match: 4. The CDR3 is 15 amino acids. Germline CDR1 reads SGDLS; CDR2 reads YYNGEE. The CDR3 reads CASSVDGTSAETQYF. CDR3 in DNA: TGTGCCAGCAGCGTAGATGGGACTAGCGCGGAGACCCAGTACTTC.

DNA for the CDR3: TGTGCCAGCAGTTATAGGGGACTAGCGGACTACAATGAGCAGTTCTTC. This translates into CASSYRGLADYNEQFF. This chain connects TRBV27 to TRBJ2-1; 11 positions agree with TRBD2. V was pared by 4 bases and J by 3 bases, with 5 bases of the junction left unmatched. Germline V gene sequence: CDR1 MNHEY, CDR2 SMNVEV (reference sequence). The CDR3 extends over 16 amino acids.

J is TRBJ2-2 and V is TRBV13; TRBD2 matches at 8 bases. Trimming at V came to 3 bases and at J to 5 bases, leaving 2 bases not matched to a gene. CDR1 PRHDT and CDR2 FYEKMQ come from the germline V gene (reference sequence). This CDR3 has 14 amino acids. The CDR3 DNA sequence: TGTGCCAGCAGCTTCGGCGGGAGGACCGGGGAGCTGTTTTTT. Residues: CASSFGGRTGELFF.

The chain recombines TRBV10-3 with TRBJ2-7; 9 bases match TRBD1. The CDR3 runs 13 residues. V lost 5 bases to trimming and J lost 5 bases; unmatched junction nucleotides: 4. CDR1 and CDR2 from the germline V gene are ENHRY and SYGVKD. CDR3 sequence (DNA): TGTGCCATCAGTCGACAGGGGGGCGACGAGCAGTACTTC. Its protein is CAISRQGGDEQYF.

This chain connects TRBV5-1 to TRBJ2-5; 9 nucleotides agree with TRBD1. The CDR3 is 14 amino acids. V dropped 4 bases and J dropped 5; count of bases not matched to a gene: 6. Germline assignment: CDR1 SGHRS and CDR2 YFSETQ. Here the CDR3 reads CASSLTGGDETQYF. CDR3 coding DNA: TGCGCCAGCAGCCTTACAGGGGGCGACGAGACCCAGTACTTC. The whole variable domain, remainder taken from reference TRBV5-1 and TRBJ2-5, is KAGVTQTPRYLIKTRGQQVTLSCSPISGHRSVSWYQQTPGQGLQFLFEYFSETQRNKGNFPGRFSGRQFSNSRSEMNVSTLELGDSALYLCASSLTGGDETQYFGPGTRLLVL.

The chain recombines TRBV14 with TRBJ2-7, with a weak D call TRBD2 (7 bases). This CDR3 has 15 amino acids. The V and J ends lost 0 bases and 6 bases respectively, with 15 bases between them. Germline assignment: CDR1 SGHDN and CDR2 FVKESK. The CDR3 is CASSQEGGRFGEQYF. CDR3 in DNA: TGTGCCAGCAGCCAAGAGGGGGGGCGCTTTGGCGAGCAGTACTTC.

This clone was observed once. The rearrangement uses TRBV19 and TRBJ2-3; TRBD1 matches 8 bases. The trim removed 6 bases at V and 5 bases at J, leaving 7 bases unmatched. CDR1 and CDR2 from the germline V gene are LNHDA and SQIVND (reference sequence). The CDR3 spans 14 residues. The CDR3 sequence is CASSAQGALDTQYF. The CDR3 DNA reads TGTGCCAGTAGCGCTCAGGGGGCGTTAGATACGCAGTATTTT.

The table lists this clone with a few counts. The chain couples TRBV6-6 to TRBJ1-1; 8 nucleotides align to TRBD1. CDR1 is MNHNY, CDR2 SVGAGI, per germline (reference sequence). After removal of 6 bases from V and 5 bases from J, the junction contained 5 bases not matched to a gene. The CDR3 has 13 amino acids. CDR3 protein: CASRKQGETEAFF. CDR3 DNA sequence: TGTGCCAGCAGGAAACAGGGGGAGACTGAAGCTTTCTTT.

The chain uses TRBV27 and TRBJ2-4; TRBD2 matches 12 bases. The CDR3 extends over 17 amino acids. Germline values: CDR1 MNHEY, CDR2 SMNVEV (reference sequence). V dropped 5 bases and J dropped 12; count of bases not matched to a gene: 17. The CDR3 here is CASSPTLLAGGTGTQYF. In DNA form, the CDR3 reads TGTGCCAGCAGTCCAACCCTCCTAGCGGGAGGGACGGGCACTCAGTACTTC.

This chain connects TRBV2 to TRBJ1-5; 10 bases align to TRBD1. Germline CDR1 and CDR2: SNHLY and FYNNEI. V lost 6 bases, J lost 1 base, and 9 bases stayed unmatched. There are 17 residues in the CDR3. The CDR3 spells CASRRDRGGVSNQPQHF. The CDR3 DNA sequence: TGTGCCAGCAGGAGGGACAGGGGAGGTGTGAGCAATCAGCCCCAGCATTTT.

The gene calls are TRBV29-1 and TRBJ1-4; D not resolved. The CDR3 consists of 15 residues. V gave up 1 base and J gave up 1 base, with 10 bases separating them. Germline-derived CDR1 and CDR2 are SQVTM and ANQGSEA. The CDR3 loop reads CSVEVPSLTNEKLFF. Written as DNA, the CDR3 is TGCAGCGTTGAAGTCCCGTCGTTAACTAATGAAAAACTGTTTTTT.

This clone was counted once. The genes are TRBV6-1 and TRBJ2-7; TRBD1 aligns across 10 bases. Germline CDR1 is MNHNS and CDR2 is SASEGT. The V gene end was trimmed by 6 bases and the J gene end by 6 bases; junction bases not matched to a gene: 5. CDR3 size: 13 residues. The CDR3 spells CASRTTGGSEQYF. The CDR3 DNA reads TGTGCCAGCAGAACGACAGGGGGCAGCGAGCAGTACTTC.